This T cell receptor (beta chain) was observed in a study of vaccination and CD4 T cells after COVID-19. Sequencing of cultured CD4+ T cell DNA used the Oncomine TCR Beta short-read assay. TCRdb fed the PCR reads into MiXCR, producing one record per CDR3 protein. This table has roughly 4,900 distinct CDR3 sequences, about three fifths appearing once. The V end was cut by 2 bases, the J end by 2 bases, with 19 bases between. Germline loops: CDR1 DFQATT, CDR2 SNEGSKA (reference sequence). The CDR3 extends over 16 amino acids. To note about this clonotype: Its antigen is currently unknown.

This sample's treatment: roughly 11-day PBMC culture with coronavirus spike peptide pools or control peptides (ViraFEST assay). According to the study, CD4+ T cells from the unexposed donor were gathered ahead of the COVID-19 pandemic (2011-2018). Peptide pools at roughly 10 ug/ml, together with roughly 9.1 IU/ml IL-2, were added to cultures of 2 million to 2.5 million PBMCs per well. The chain combines TRBV20-1 with TRBJ2-7, with D possibly matching TRBD1 (6 bases). The receptor comes from a human donor in good health. Sequencing was done on a sample of CD4+ T cells from blood, cultured in vitro. Written as DNA, the CDR3 is TGCAGTGCTAGATCACCCGGAGACAGGAAAGCCTACGAGCAGTACTTC. Its translation: CSARSPGDRKAYEQYF.